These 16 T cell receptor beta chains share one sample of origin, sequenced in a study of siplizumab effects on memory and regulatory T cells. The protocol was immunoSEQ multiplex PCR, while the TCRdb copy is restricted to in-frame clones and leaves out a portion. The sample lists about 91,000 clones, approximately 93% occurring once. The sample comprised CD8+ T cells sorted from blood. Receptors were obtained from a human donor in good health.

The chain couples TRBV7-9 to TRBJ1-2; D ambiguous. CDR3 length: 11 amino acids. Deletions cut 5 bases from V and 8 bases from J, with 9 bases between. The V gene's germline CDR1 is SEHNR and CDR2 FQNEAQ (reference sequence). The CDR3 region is CASSADVGYTF. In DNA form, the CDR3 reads TGTGCCAGCAGCGCGGACGTGGGCTACACCTTC.

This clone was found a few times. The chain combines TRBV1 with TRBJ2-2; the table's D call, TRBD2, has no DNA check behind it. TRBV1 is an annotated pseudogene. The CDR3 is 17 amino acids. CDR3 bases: TGCACCAGCAGCCAAGGGACTAGCGGGAGGGCCACCGGGGAGCTGTTTTTT. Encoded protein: CTSSQGTSGRATGELFF.

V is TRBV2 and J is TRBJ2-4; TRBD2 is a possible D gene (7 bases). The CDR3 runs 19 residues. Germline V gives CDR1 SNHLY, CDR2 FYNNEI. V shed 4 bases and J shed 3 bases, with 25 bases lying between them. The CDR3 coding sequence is TGTGCCAGCAGTGTCGATGCGGGGGCCAAGGAGTATGACAAAAACATTCAGTACTTC. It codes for CASSVDAGAKEYDKNIQYF.

CDR3 sequence reads: CASSPQDGLAKNIQYF. CDR3 sequence (DNA): TGTGCCAGCAGCCCCCAGGACGGATTAGCCAAAAACATTCAGTACTTC. The chain has TRBV9 and TRBJ2-4; no clear D gene. V lost 4 bases and J lost 0, with 14 bases in between. CDR1 and CDR2 from the germline V gene are SGDLS and YYNGEE. The CDR3 length is 16 residues.

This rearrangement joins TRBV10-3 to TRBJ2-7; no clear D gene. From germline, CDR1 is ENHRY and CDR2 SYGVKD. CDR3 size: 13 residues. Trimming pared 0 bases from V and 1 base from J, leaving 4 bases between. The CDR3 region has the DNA TGTGCCATCAGTGAGTCAGATTCCTACGAGCAGTACTTC. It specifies CAISESDSYEQYF.

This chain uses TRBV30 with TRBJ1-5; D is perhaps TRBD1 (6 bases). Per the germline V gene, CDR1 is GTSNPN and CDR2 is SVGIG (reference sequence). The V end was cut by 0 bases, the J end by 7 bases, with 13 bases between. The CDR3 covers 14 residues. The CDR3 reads CAWSVGQGIQPQHF. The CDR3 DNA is TGTGCCTGGAGTGTAGGGCAGGGGATCCAGCCCCAGCATTTT.

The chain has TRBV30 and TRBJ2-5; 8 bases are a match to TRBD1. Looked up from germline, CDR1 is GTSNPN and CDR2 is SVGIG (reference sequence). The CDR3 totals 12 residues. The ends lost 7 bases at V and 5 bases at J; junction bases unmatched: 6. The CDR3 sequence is CASRQGMETQYF. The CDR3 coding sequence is TGTGCCTCCAGACAGGGGATGGAGACCCAGTACTTC.

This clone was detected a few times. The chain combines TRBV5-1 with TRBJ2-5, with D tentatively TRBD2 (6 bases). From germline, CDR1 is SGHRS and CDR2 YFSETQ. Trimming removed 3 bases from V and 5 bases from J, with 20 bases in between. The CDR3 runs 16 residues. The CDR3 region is CASSSEGSHRQETQYF. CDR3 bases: TGCGCCAGCAGCTCGGAGGGGTCTCATCGCCAGGAGACCCAGTACTTC.

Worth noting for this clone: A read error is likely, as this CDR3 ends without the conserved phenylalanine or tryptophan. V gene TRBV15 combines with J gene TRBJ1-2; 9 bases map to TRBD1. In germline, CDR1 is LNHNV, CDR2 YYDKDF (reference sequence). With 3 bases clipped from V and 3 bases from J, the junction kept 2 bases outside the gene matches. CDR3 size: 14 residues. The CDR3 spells CATSSGTGYYGYTL. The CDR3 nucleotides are TGTGCCACCAGCAGCGGGACAGGGTACTATGGCTACACCCTC.

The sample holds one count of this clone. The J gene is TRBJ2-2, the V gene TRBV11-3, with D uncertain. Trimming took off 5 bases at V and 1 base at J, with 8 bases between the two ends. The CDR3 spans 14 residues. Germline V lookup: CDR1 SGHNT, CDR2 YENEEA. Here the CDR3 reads CASSLPRNTGELFF. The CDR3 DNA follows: TGTGCCAGCAGCCTCCCGAGGAACACCGGGGAGCTGTTTTTT.

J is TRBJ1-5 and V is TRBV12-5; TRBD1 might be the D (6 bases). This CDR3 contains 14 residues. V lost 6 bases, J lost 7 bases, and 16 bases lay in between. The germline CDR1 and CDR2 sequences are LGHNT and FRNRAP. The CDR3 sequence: CASGGGGLGQPQHF. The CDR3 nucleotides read TGTGCTAGTGGCGGAGGGGGTCTGGGGCAGCCCCAGCATTTT.

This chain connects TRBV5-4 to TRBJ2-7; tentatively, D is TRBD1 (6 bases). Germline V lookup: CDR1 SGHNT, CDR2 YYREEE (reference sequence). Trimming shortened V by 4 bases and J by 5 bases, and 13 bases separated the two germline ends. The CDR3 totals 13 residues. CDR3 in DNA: TGTGCCAGCAGCATGTTGGGGGCCGACGAGCAGTACTTC. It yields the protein CASSMLGADEQYF.

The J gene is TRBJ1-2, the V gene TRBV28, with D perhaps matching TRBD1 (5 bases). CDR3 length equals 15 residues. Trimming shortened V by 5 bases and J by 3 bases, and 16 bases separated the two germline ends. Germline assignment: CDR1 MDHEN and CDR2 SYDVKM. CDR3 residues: CASSPRTFGDYGYTF. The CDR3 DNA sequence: TGTGCCAGCAGTCCCCGGACATTTGGGGACTATGGCTACACCTTC.

In DNA form, the CDR3 reads TGTGCCAGCAGCGCCGGTACGTTAGCCTACGAGCAGTACTTC. Translated: CASSAGTLAYEQYF. J is TRBJ2-5 and V is TRBV5-6; D remains unclear. The better agreement between TRBJ2-7 and the DNA end casts doubt on the J call. CDR1 is SGHDT, CDR2 YYEEEE, per germline. The CDR3 is 14 amino acids.

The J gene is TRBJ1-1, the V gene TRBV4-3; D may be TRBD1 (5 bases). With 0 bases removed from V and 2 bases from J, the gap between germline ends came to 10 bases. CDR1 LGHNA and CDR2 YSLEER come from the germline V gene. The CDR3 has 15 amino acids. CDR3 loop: CASSQDRGHNTEAFF. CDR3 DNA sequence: TGCGCCAGCAGCCAAGACCGGGGCCACAACACTGAAGCTTTCTTT.

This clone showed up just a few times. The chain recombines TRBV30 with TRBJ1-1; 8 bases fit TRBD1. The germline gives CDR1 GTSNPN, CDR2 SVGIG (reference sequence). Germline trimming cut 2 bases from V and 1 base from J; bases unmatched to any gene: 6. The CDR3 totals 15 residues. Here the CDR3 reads CAWSWGQATNTEAFF. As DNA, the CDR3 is TGTGCCTGGAGTTGGGGACAGGCCACGAACACTGAAGCTTTCTTT.